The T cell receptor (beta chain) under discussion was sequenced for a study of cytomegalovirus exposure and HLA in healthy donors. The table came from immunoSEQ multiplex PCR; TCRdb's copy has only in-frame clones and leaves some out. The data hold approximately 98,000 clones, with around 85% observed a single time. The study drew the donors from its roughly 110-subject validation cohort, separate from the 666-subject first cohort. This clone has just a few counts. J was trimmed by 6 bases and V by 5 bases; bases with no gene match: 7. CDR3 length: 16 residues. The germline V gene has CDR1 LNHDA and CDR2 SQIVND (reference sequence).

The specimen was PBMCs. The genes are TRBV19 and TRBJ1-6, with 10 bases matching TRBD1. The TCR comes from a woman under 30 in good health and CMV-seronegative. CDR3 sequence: CASSVTWDRGNSPLHF. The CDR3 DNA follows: TGTGCCAGTAGTGTAACATGGGACAGGGGTAATTCACCCCTCCACTTT. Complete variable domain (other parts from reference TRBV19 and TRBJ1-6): DGGITQSPKYLFRKEGQNVTLSCEQNLNHDAMYWYRQDPGQGLRLIYYSQIVNDFQKGDIAEGYSVSREKKESFPLTVTSAQKNPTAFYLCASSVTWDRGNSPLHFGNGTRLTVT.